This entry is about one TCR beta chain. Its antigen is unidentified. Trimming left V 2 bases short and J 2 bases short, with 14 bases between. CDR1 is SQVTM, CDR2 ANQGSEA, per germline. CDR3 size: 15 residues. The sample comes from a study of beta chain features in type 1 diabetes. The study's findings and limits: Across all four CD4+ subsets, people with type 1 diabetes showed modestly shorter TCRB CDR3s.

Sequenced material consisted of expressed TCRB transcripts (all of the isolated RNA was reverse transcribed). Repertoires were generated with immunoSEQ multiplex PCR, while TCRdb's copy carries only in-frame clones and drops some. The data contain approximately 470,000 clones, 30% of them singletons. Sequencing was carried out using naive CD4+ T cells from blood. This chain joins TRBV29-1 and TRBJ2-3, with D tentatively TRBD2 (5 bases). The sequence was obtained from a man in his late teens or twenties in good health. This CDR3 reads CSVELFSAFTDTQYF. The DNA of the CDR3 is TGCAGCGTTGAATTGTTTAGCGCCTTCACAGATACGCAGTATTTT.